The 8 T cell receptor beta chains in this list originate from one sample, sequenced in a study of CD8 T cells in ankylosing spondylitis. Overall study findings and caveats: Blood of patients with ankylosing spondylitis appeared to be characterized by a TCR beta motif of eight highly homologous variants.

From the 5' RACE reads, TCRdb called clonotypes with MiXCR, one entry per CDR3 protein. Altogether more than 600,000 distinct CDR3 sequences are present, under 20% being singletons, with the ten largest covering approximately 18%. No antigens are known for them. The sample was blood, either unsorted or a sorted T cell fraction (not recorded which). The source of these receptors is a male donor with ankylosing spondylitis.

This clonotype was seen ten or more times. V usage is TRBV5-1 and J usage is TRBJ1-5; no reliable D call. V was pared by 0 bases and J by 5 bases, with 6 bases between. Germline CDR1 and CDR2: SGHRS and YFSETQ. The CDR3 has 13 residues. CDR3 sequence: CASSLAHDQPQHF. The CDR3, as DNA: TGCGCCAGCAGCTTGGCCCATGATCAGCCCCAGCATTTT.

This clonotype was seen a few times. The V and J genes are TRBV6-5 and TRBJ2-5; TRBD2 is a possible D gene (6 bases). The germline CDR1 and CDR2 sequences are MNHEY and SVGAGI. V was pared by 4 bases and J by 5 bases, with 11 bases between. The CDR3 totals 13 residues. The CDR3, as DNA: TGTGCCAGCAGTTTTGCGGGATTGGAGACCCAGTACTTC. It specifies CASSFAGLETQYF.

The V gene is TRBV7-6, the J gene TRBJ2-1, with 7 bases aligning to TRBD1. J gave up 4 bases and V 4 bases, and 7 bases lay outside the gene matches. Germline V CDR1 and CDR2: SGHVS, FNYEAQ. There are 15 residues in the CDR3. The CDR3 sequence is CASSSPGQIYNEQFF. The CDR3 DNA reads as TGTGCCAGCAGCTCTCCGGGACAGATTTACAATGAGCAGTTCTTC. The full variable domain, in which reference TRBV7-6 and TRBJ2-1 provide the parts outside the CDR3, is GAGVSQSPRYKVTKRGQDVALRCDPISGHVSLYWYRQALGQGPEFLTYFNYEAQQDKSGLPNDRFSAERPEGSISTLTIQRTEQRDSAMYRCASSSPGQIYNEQFFGPGTRLTVL.

This clonotype was found many times. The V gene is TRBV7-9, the J gene TRBJ1-1; 9 bases fit TRBD1. CDR1 SEHNR and CDR2 FQNEAQ come from the germline V gene (reference sequence). The CDR3 extends over 15 amino acids. V lost 8 bases and J lost 5; bases outside the gene matches: 12. The CDR3 DNA reads TGTGCCAGCGACTTTGGGACAGGGTTAAGGACTGAAGCTTTCTTT. Residues: CASDFGTGLRTEAFF.

This chain links TRBV29-1 with TRBJ1-2, with D possibly matching TRBD1 (5 bases). The CDR3 is made up of 13 amino acids. The germline CDR1 and CDR2 sequences are SQVTM and ANQGSEA. Trimming shortened V by 4 bases and J by 2 bases, and 11 bases separated the two germline ends. In DNA, the CDR3 is TGCAGCGTTGGGAGTCAGGGAAACTATGGCTACACCTTC. Encoded protein: CSVGSQGNYGYTF.

This clonotype was observed a handful of times. The rearrangement joins TRBV18 to TRBJ2-7; TRBD2 aligns across 7 bases. The CDR3 has 16 amino acids. The junction had 7 bases not matched to a gene; V was cut back by 2 bases and J by 0 bases. Germline V gives CDR1 KGHSH, CDR2 LQKENI. The CDR3 loop is CASSPTAPGGSYEQYF. The CDR3 DNA is TGTGCCAGCTCACCAACCGCCCCGGGAGGCTCCTACGAGCAGTACTTC.

This chain joins TRBV29-1 and TRBJ2-1; 10 bases fit TRBD2. Trimming cost V 7 bases and J 7 bases; bases outside gene matches: 16. Germline CDR1 and CDR2: SQVTM and ANQGSEA. This CDR3 is built from 16 residues. CDR3 amino acids: CSANPHTSGVFNEQFF. DNA for the CDR3: TGCAGCGCTAACCCCCATACTAGCGGGGTTTTTAATGAGCAGTTCTTC.

This clonotype was counted between two and nine times. CDR3 nucleotides: TGCAGCGTAGTAATCTTCACGGGGCCCAATGAGCAGTTCTTC. Translated: CSVVIFTGPNEQFF. The genes are TRBV29-1 and TRBJ2-1; possibly TRBD1 or TRBD2 for D (5 bases each). Trimming shortened V by 6 bases and J by 6 bases, and 18 bases separated the two germline ends. Per the germline V gene, CDR1 is SQVTM and CDR2 is ANQGSEA. The CDR3 has 14 residues.